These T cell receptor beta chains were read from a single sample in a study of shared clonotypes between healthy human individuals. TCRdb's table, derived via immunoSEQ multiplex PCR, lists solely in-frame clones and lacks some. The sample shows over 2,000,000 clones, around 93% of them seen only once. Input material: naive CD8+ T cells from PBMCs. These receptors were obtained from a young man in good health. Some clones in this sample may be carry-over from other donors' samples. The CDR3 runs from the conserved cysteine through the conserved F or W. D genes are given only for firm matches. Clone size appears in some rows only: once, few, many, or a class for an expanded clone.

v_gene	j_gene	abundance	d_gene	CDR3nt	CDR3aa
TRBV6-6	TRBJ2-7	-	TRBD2	TGTGCCAGCAGTTATTCTAGCGGGCTTAGCTCCTACGAGCAGTACTTC	CASSYSSGLSSYEQYF
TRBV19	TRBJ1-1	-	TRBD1	TGTGCCAGTAGTACGAGCCGGGACAGGGGGCACACTGAAGCTTTCTTT	CASSTSRDRGHTEAFF
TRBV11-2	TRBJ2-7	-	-	TGTGCCAGCAGCTTAGAGTGGGGCAAGTACAACGAGCAGTACTTC	CASSLEWGKYNEQYF
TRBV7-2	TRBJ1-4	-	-	TGTGCCAGCAGCCTAGTCGCGGGCGCAAATGAAAAACTGTTTTTT	CASSLVAGANEKLFF
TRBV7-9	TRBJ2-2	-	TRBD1	TGTGCCAGCAGCCCGACAGGGGGCTATGATGCCGGGGAGCTGTTTTTT	CASSPTGGYDAGELFF
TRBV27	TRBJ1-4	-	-	TGTGCCAGCAGTTACGCAGGCCGCCTGTTTTTT	CASSYAGRLFF
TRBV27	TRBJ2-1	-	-	TGTGCCAGCAGTTTCTCACAGGGCTCCTACAATGAGCAGTTCTTC	CASSFSQGSYNEQFF
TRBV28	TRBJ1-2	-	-	TGTGCCAGCAGTGCAGGGAGGAGGGGCTATGGCTACACCTTC	CASSAGRRGYGYTF
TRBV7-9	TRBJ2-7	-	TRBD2	TGTGCCAGCAGCGGTGGTCTAGCGGGAATCTACGAGCAGTACTTC	CASSGGLAGIYEQYF
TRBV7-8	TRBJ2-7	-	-	TGTGCCAGCAGCACCGGGGCCTCCTACGAGCAGTACTTC	CASSTGASYEQYF
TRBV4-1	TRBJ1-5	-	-	TGCGCCAGCAGCCAAGATGGGAGTCAGCCCCAGCATTTT	CASSQDGSQPQHF
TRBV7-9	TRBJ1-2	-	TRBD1	TGTGCCAGCAGCCAGCCGCCGGGACAGGATAACTATGGCTACACCTTC	CASSQPPGQDNYGYTF
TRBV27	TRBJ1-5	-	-	TGTGCCAGCAGTTTAGGGCAGGGAGGACAGCCCCAGCATTTT	CASSLGQGGQPQHF
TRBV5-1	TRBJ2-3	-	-	TGCGCCAGCAGCAATCACGACTCGACTTATGGTACGCAGTATTTT	CASSNHDSTYGTQYF
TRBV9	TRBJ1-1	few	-	TGTGCCAGCAGTGCAGGATTTAACACTGAAGCTTTCTTT	CASSAGFNTEAFF
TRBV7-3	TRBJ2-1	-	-	TGTGCCAGCAGCCTCCGAGACCCCCCCCGTGAGCAGTTCTTC	CASSLRDPPREQFF
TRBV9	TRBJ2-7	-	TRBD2	TGTGCCAGCAGCAACGGACTAGCCGCCTACGAGCAGTACTTC	CASSNGLAAYEQYF
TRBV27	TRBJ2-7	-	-	TGTGCCAGCAGTTTCGGCGACCCGGGCTACGAGCAGTACTTC	CASSFGDPGYEQYF
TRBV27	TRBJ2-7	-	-	TGTGCCAGCAGTTTAATAGGGGGCGAGCAGTACTTC	CASSLIGGEQYF
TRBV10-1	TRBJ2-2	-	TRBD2	TGCGCCAGAACCGGACTAGCGGGAACCGGGGAGCTGTTTTTT	CARTGLAGTGELFF
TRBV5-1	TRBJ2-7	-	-	TGCGCCAGCAGCCCGGGACGGGGGAGCGACTACGAGCAGTACTTC	CASSPGRGSDYEQYF
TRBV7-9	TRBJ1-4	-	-	TGTGCCACCGGGGACTTTGCAACTAATGAAAAACTGTTTTTT	CATGDFATNEKLFF
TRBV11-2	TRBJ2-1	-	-	TGTGCCAGCAGCTTAGCACAGGGAACCTACAATGAGCAGTTCTTC	CASSLAQGTYNEQFF
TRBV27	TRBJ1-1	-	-	TGTGCCAGCAGTTTATCGGGACTGGGGAATACTGAAGCTTTCTTT	CASSLSGLGNTEAFF
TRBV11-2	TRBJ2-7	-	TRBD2	TGTGCCAGCAGCTCGACTAGCGGGAGGGTGTCGAGGCAGTACTTC	CASSSTSGRVSRQYF